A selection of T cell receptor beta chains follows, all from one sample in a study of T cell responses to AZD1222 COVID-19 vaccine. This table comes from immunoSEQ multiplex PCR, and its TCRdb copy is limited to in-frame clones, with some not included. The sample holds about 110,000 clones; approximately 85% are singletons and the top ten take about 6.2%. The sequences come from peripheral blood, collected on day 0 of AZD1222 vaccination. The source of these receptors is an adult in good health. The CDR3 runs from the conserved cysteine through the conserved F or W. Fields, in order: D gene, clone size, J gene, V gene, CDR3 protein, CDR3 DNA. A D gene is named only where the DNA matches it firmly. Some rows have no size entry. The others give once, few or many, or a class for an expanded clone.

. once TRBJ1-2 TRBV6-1 CASSEGLNQGSNYGYTF TGTGCCAGCAGTGAAGGTCTAAACCAGGGCTCAAACTATGGCTACACCTTC
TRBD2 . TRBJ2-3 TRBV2 CASSRGGPDTQYF TGTGCCAGCAGCCGGGGGGGGCCGGATACGCAGTATTTT
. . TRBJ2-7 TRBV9 CASSRSGSSYEQYF TGTGCCAGCAGCCGCAGTGGGAGCTCCTACGAGCAGTACTTC
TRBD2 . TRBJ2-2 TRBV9 CASSRWTSGVQSAGELFF TGTGCCAGCAGCCGCTGGACTAGCGGGGTACAATCAGCGGGGGAGCTGTTTTTT
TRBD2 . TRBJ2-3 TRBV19 CASYGEGLYTDTQYF TGTGCCAGTTACGGGGAGGGACTTTACACAGATACGCAGTATTTT
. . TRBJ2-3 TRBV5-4 CASSLGGDTQYF TGTGCCAGCAGCTTGGGGGGAGATACGCAGTATTTT
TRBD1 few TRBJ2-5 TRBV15 CATSRDRGQGPSGETQYF TGTGCCACCAGCAGAGATAGGGGACAGGGGCCCTCGGGTGAGACCCAGTACTTC
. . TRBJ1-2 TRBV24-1 CATGRAGFQGYTF TGTGCCACCGGAAGGGCGGGCTTTCAGGGCTACACCTTC
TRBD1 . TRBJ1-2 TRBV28 CASSFSRDRGYGYTF TGTGCCAGCAGTTTTTCCCGGGACAGGGGCTATGGCTACACCTTC
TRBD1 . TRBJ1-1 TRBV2 CASSRQGTAITEAFF TGTGCCAGCAGTCGACAGGGGACTGCGATCACTGAAGCTTTCTTT
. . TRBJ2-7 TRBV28 CASRRPTDYEQYF TGTGCCAGCAGAAGACCTACAGACTACGAGCAGTACTTC
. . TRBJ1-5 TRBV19 CASTPTIGGVRHF TGTGCCAGTACCCCTACCATCGGCGGCGTCAGGCATTTT
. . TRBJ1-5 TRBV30 CALDVGGNQPQHF TGTGCCCTGGACGTAGGGGGCAATCAGCCCCAGCATTTT
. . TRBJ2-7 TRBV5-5 CASSLGQDEQYF TGTGCCAGCAGCTTGGGTCAGGACGAGCAGTACTTC
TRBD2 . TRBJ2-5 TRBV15 CATSRGGGAEETQYF TGTGCCACCAGCAGAGGCGGGGGGGCGGAAGAGACCCAGTACTTC
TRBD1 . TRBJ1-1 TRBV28 CASSLDKGAVNDFF TGTGCCAGCAGTTTAGACAAGGGGGCCGTGAATGATTTCTTT
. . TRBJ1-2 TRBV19 CASMHSGTKVGYTF TGTGCCAGTATGCACTCCGGGACAAAGGTGGGCTACACCTTC
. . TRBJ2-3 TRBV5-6 CASSTTGSDTQYF TGTGCCAGCAGCACCACAGGGTCAGATACGCAGTATTTT
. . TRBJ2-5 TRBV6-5 CATTQGGTQYF TGTGCCACCACCCAAGGGGGGACCCAGTACTTC
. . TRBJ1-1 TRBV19 CASSMVGSGTEAFF TGTGCCAGTAGTATGGTAGGTTCGGGCACTGAAGCTTTCTTT
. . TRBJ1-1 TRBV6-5 CASSWGLTAMNTEAFF TGTGCCAGCAGTTGGGGGTTGACAGCGATGAACACTGAAGCTTTCTTT
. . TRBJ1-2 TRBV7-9 CASRDWSSGYDYGYTF TGTGCCAGCAGGGATTGGAGTTCGGGGTATGACTATGGCTACACCTTC
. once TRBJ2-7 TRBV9 CASSVEGMRATEQYF TGTGCCAGCAGCGTAGAGGGGATGAGGGCGACTGAGCAGTACTTC
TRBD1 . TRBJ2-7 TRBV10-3 CAISSGQGFSEQYF TGTGCCATCAGCTCGGGACAGGGTTTCTCCGAGCAGTACTTC
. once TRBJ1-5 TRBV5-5 CASSLAGFSNQPQHF TGTGCCAGCAGCTTGGCAGGATTTAGCAATCAGCCCCAGCATTTT
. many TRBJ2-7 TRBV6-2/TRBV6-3 CASSYDGGSYEQYF TGTGCCAGCAGTTACGATGGGGGATCCTACGAGCAGTACTTC
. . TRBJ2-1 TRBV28 CASSLVLYNEQFF TGTGCCAGCAGTTTGGTTCTTTACAATGAGCAGTTCTTC
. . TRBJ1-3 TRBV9 CASSVAGTLQVSGNTIYF TGTGCCAGCAGCGTAGCCGGGACTTTACAGGTCTCTGGAAACACCATATATTTT
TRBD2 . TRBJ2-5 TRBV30 CAWRLAGGLETQYF TGTGCCTGGAGGTTAGCGGGGGGGCTAGAGACCCAGTACTTC